The 15 T cell receptor beta chains reported below all come from one sample, sequenced in a study of monozygotic twins with inflammatory bowel disease. TCRdb re-called the 5' RACE reads; every CDR3 protein appears as one record, without DNA. The sample table includes 300,000 to 400,000 distinct CDR3 sequences. The sequencing sample was made of blood. These receptors were collected from a human donor with ulcerative colitis or Crohn's disease, or a healthy co-twin of an affected twin (not recorded which).

The chain combines TRBV9 with TRBJ2-7; there is no DNA to check the TCRdb D call of TRBD1. Germline loops: CDR1 SGDLS, CDR2 YYNGEE. The CDR3 length is 15 residues. The CDR3 is CASSVAGTGAYEQYF.

The chain joins TRBV20-1 to TRBJ2-7; TCRdb's D gene call, TRBD1, goes unchecked for lack of DNA. The length of the CDR3 is 15 residues. Germline loops: CDR1 DFQATT, CDR2 SNEGSKA (reference sequence). The CDR3 sequence: CSASRSPSATYEQYF.

The chain uses TRBV9 and TRBJ1-2; with no DNA, the TCRdb D assignment of TRBD1 cannot be verified. The CDR3 length is 16 residues. Germline loops: CDR1 SGDLS, CDR2 YYNGEE. This CDR3 is CASSATGTVTAGGYTF.

V is TRBV5-1 and J is TRBJ2-4; with no DNA, the TCRdb D assignment of TRBD2 cannot be verified. CDR3 length: 23 amino acids. Looked up from germline, CDR1 is SGHRS and CDR2 is YFSETQ. The CDR3 reads CASSLAEGFRRGTAGLAKNIQYF.

The chain employs TRBV30 and TRBJ2-2; lacking DNA, the TRBD1 call made by TCRdb goes unchecked. Per germline, CDR1 GTSNPN and CDR2 SVGIG (reference sequence). This CDR3 has 16 amino acids. CDR3 in amino acids: CAWGKKTGSNTGELFF.

The chain links TRBV28 to TRBJ2-1; TCRdb gives TRBD2 as the D gene, but with no DNA this cannot be confirmed. The CDR3 consists of 15 residues. Germline CDR1 reads MDHEN; CDR2 reads SYDVKM. CDR3 loop: CASSGAGGPFNEQFF. The variable domain in full, completed from reference TRBV28 and TRBJ2-1, reads DVKVTQSSRYLVKRTGEKVFLECVQDMDHENMFWYRQDPGLGLRLIYFSYDVKMKEKGDIPEGYSVSREKKERFSLILESASTNQTSMYLCASSGAGGPFNEQFFGPGTRLTVL.

V and J are TRBV20-1 and TRBJ2-7; the D call from TCRdb, TRBD2, cannot be confirmed without DNA. The CDR3 length is 16 residues. Germline V gene lookup returns CDR1 DFQATT and CDR2 SNEGSKA (reference sequence). The CDR3 is CSARAEGTQTSYEQYF.

The V and J genes are TRBV5-4 and TRBJ2-2; TCRdb proposes TRBD1, but this gene call is untestable without DNA. CDR1 and CDR2 (germline): SGHNT, YYREEE (reference sequence). This CDR3 region has 16 residues. The CDR3 sequence is CASSFPGAQNTGELFF.

J is TRBJ1-2 and V is TRBV5-6; the D call from TCRdb, TRBD1, cannot be confirmed without DNA. Germline V gene lookup returns CDR1 SGHDT and CDR2 YYEEEE. This CDR3 has 14 residues. CDR3 amino acids: CASRGRGRNYGYTF. Variable domain in full (rest from reference TRBV5-6 and TRBJ1-2): DAGVTQSPTHLIKTRGQQVTLRCSPKSGHDTVSWYQQALGQGPQFIFQYYEEEERQRGNFPDRFSGHQFPNYSSELNVNALLLGDSALYLCASRGRGRNYGYTFGSGTRLTVV.

This chain joins TRBV4-1 and TRBJ2-3; lacking DNA, the TRBD1 call made by TCRdb goes unchecked. Germline loops: CDR1 MGHRA, CDR2 YSYEKL. The CDR3 covers 16 residues. CDR3 sequence reads: CASSPSQGAIADTQYF.

The chain combines TRBV7-9 with TRBJ2-7; the TCRdb D gene call, TRBD1, has no DNA to confirm it. This CDR3 comprises 15 residues. Germline CDR1 reads SEHNR; CDR2 reads FQNEAQ (reference sequence). The CDR3 region is CASSTRQVSLYEQYF.

The rearrangement uses TRBV5-4 and TRBJ2-3; TCRdb names TRBD2, which stays unverified in the absence of DNA. Germline loops: CDR1 SGHNT, CDR2 YYREEE (reference sequence). The CDR3 is 16 residues long. CDR3: CASSYTSGRGFDTQYF.

This chain connects TRBV12-3 or TRBV12-4 to TRBJ2-7; TCRdb's D call of TRBD1 is untestable without DNA. The CDR3 has 17 residues. This CDR3 is CASSSAPNTGSRYEQYF.

The genes are TRBV6-1 and TRBJ2-7. This CDR3 has 15 residues. Germline V gene sequence: CDR1 MNHNS, CDR2 SASEGT. CDR3 amino acids: CASSEKHRGFYEQYF.

V and J are TRBV20-1 and TRBJ2-1; the D call of TRBD1 rests on TCRdb alone, since no DNA is present to check it. The CDR3 covers 12 residues. Germline V gene sequence: CDR1 DFQATT, CDR2 SNEGSKA (reference sequence). CDR3 region: CSATDRYNEQFF.